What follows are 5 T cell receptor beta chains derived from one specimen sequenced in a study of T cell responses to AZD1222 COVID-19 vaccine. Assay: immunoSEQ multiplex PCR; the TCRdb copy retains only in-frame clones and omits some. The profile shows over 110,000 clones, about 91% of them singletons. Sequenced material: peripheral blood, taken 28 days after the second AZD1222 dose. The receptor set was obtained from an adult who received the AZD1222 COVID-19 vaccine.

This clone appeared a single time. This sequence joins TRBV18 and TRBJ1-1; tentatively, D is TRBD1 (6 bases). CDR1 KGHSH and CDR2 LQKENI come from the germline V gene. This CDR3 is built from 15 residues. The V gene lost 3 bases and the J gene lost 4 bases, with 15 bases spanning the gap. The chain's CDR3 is CASSPTSGEGTEAFF. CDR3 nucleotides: TGTGCCAGCTCACCTACCTCAGGGGAGGGCACTGAAGCTTTCTTT.

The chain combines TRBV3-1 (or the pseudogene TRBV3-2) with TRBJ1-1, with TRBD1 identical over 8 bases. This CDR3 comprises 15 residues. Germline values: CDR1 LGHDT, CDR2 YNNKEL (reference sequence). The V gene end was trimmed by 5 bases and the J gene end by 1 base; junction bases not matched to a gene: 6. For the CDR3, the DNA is TGTGCCAGCAGCTGGGGGACAGGTGAGAACACTGAAGCTTTCTTT. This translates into CASSWGTGENTEAFF.

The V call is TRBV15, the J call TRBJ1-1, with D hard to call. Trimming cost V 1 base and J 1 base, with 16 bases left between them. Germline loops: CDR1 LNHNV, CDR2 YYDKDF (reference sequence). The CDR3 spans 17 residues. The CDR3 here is CATSRVKLGRSNTEAFF. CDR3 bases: TGTGCCACCAGCAGAGTCAAGTTAGGCCGGTCGAACACTGAAGCTTTCTTT.

The DNA of the CDR3 is TGTGCCAGCGCCAAGACGACTAGCGAGGCTAATGAGCAGTTCTTC. It is translated as CASAKTTSEANEQFF. This chain uses TRBV11-2 with TRBJ2-1, with 8 bases that match TRBD2. Trimming at V came to 8 bases and at J to 7 bases, leaving 13 bases not matched to a gene. Germline V lookup: CDR1 SGHAT, CDR2 FQNNGV. The CDR3 consists of 15 residues.

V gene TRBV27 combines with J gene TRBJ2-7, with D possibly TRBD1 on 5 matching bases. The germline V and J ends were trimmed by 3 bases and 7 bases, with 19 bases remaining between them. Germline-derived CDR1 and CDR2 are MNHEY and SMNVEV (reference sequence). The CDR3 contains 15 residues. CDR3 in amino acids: CASSLFGVVQGEQYF. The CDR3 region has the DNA TGTGCCAGCAGTTTGTTTGGTGTGGTGCAGGGAGAGCAGTACTTC.